One and the same sample provided the 7 T cell receptor beta chains below, sequenced in a study of shared clonotypes between healthy human individuals. Assay: immunoSEQ multiplex PCR; the TCRdb copy retains only in-frame clones and omits some. The top ten clones hold 0.85% to 1% of a sample with about 1.1 million clones, roughly 80% of them seen once. Sequenced sample: memory CD4+ T cells from PBMCs. As for subset: CD45RA-negative fraction. These receptors all stem from a man between 18 and 35 years old in good health. Some clones in this sample may be carry-over from other donors' samples.

V is TRBV6-6 and J is TRBJ2-7; D not certain. Trimming pared 2 bases from V and 4 bases from J, leaving 6 bases between. Germline lookup yields CDR1 MNHNY and CDR2 SVGAGI (reference sequence). This CDR3 is 12 amino acids long. The CDR3 spells CASSYVLYEQYF. CDR3 DNA: TGTGCCAGCAGTTACGTGTTGTACGAGCAGTACTTC.

This clone appeared a few times. The chain joins TRBV9 to TRBJ1-1, with a weak D call TRBD1 (5 bases). This CDR3 is 14 amino acids long. With 2 bases removed from V and 0 bases from J, the gap between germline ends came to 8 bases. Germline V CDR1 and CDR2: SGDLS, YYNGEE. For the CDR3, the DNA is TGTGCCAGCAGCGTTGGGACGGTGAACACTGAAGCTTTCTTT. Protein: CASSVGTVNTEAFF.

With respect to this clone: This sample includes further DNA sequences coding for the same CDR3. The rearrangement joins TRBV28 to TRBJ2-7; D assignment may be TRBD1 or TRBD2 (5 bases each). This CDR3 has 12 amino acids. The ends were cut back, 2 bases at V and 3 bases at J, with 5 bases in the middle. Germline-derived CDR1 and CDR2 are MDHEN and SYDVKM. CDR3 sequence: CASSLGGYEQYF. The CDR3 DNA is TGTGCCAGCAGTTTAGGGGGCTACGAGCAGTACTTC.

The chain has TRBV5-1 and TRBJ1-2, with 10 bases lining up with TRBD1. The CDR3 covers 15 residues. With V trimmed by 5 bases and J by 6 bases, 10 bases remained unmatched. CDR1 SGHRS and CDR2 YFSETQ come from the germline V gene. CDR3 protein: CASRFSGTGADGYTF. The CDR3 DNA is TGCGCCAGCAGGTTCTCCGGGACAGGGGCTGATGGCTACACCTTC.

The J gene is TRBJ2-1, the V gene TRBV18; TRBD2 matches 7 bases. After removal of 3 bases from V and 4 bases from J, the junction contained 6 bases not matched to a gene. The CDR3 runs 15 residues. Germline assignment: CDR1 KGHSH and CDR2 LQKENI. The CDR3 coding sequence is TGTGCCAGCTCACCGTTGGCTAGCGGTTACAATGAGCAGTTCTTC. Its translation: CASSPLASGYNEQFF.

The V and J genes are TRBV2 and TRBJ2-5; the D is unclear. This CDR3 contains 13 residues. V was clipped by 5 bases and J by 5 bases, with 12 bases between them. From germline, CDR1 is SNHLY and CDR2 FYNNEI. In nucleotides, the CDR3 is TGTGCCAGCAGTTCCCGACCCGGGGAGACCCAGTACTTC. Translated: CASSSRPGETQYF.

This chain connects TRBV27 to TRBJ1-6; D is possibly TRBD1 (5 bases). Trimming removed 6 bases from V and 7 bases from J, with 7 bases in between. This CDR3 has 12 residues. Germline values: CDR1 MNHEY, CDR2 SMNVEV (reference sequence). The CDR3 protein is CASRRGNSPLHF. The CDR3 DNA reads TGTGCCAGCAGGCGGGGGAATTCACCCCTCCACTTT.